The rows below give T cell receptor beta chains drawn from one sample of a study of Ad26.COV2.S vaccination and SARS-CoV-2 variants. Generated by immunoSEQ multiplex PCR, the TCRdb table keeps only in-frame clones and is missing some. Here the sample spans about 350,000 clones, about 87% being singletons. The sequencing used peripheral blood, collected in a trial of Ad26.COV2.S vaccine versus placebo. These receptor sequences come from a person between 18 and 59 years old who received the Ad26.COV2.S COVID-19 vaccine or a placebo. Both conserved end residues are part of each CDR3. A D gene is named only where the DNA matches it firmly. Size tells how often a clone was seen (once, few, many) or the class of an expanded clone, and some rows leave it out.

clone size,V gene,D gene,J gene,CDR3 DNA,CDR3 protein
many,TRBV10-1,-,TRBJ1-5,TGCGCCAGCAGTGTTGCGTTCAGTCGTGGGGGTAGGGGCAATCAGCCCCAGCATTTT,CASSVAFSRGGRGNQPQHF
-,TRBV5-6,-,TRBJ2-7,TGTGCCAGCAGCTTCTCCTACGAGCAGTACTTC,CASSFSYEQYF
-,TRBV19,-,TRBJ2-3,TGTGCCAGTAGTATTGTTGGCACAGATACGCAGTATTTT,CASSIVGTDTQYF
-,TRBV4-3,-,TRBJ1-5,TGCGCCAGCAGCCAAGATTTTAGTCCCGGGGGTGTAAGCAATCAGCCCCAGCATTTT,CASSQDFSPGGVSNQPQHF
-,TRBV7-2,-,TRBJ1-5,TGTGCCAGCAGCTTAGGGGGGGCGGCGAGCAATCAGCCCCAGCATTTT,CASSLGGAASNQPQHF
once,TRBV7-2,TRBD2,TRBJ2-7,TGTGCCAGCACCCCTGTGGGGGGGGTCTACGAGCAGTACTTC,CASTPVGGVYEQYF
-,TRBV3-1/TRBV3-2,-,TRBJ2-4,TGTGCCAGCAGCCAAGAGGCCCCGAATAGCATTCAGTACTTC,CASSQEAPNSIQYF
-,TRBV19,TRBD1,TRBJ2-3,TGTGCCAGTAGTATGTATGACAGGGAGCCCACAGATACGCAGTATTTT,CASSMYDREPTDTQYF
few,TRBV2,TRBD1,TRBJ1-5,TGTGCCAGCAGTGGGACAGGGGGCAACCAGCCCCAGCATTTT,CASSGTGGNQPQHF
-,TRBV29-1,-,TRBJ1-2,TGCAGCGTTGAACCGGTAGACTATGGCTACACCTTC,CSVEPVDYGYTF
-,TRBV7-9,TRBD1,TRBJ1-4,TGTGCCAGCAGCTTAGGGGACAGGGGGGTTGGCGAAAAACTGTTTTTT,CASSLGDRGVGEKLFF
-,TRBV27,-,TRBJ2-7,TGTGCCAGCAGTTTATGGGGAGAGGGTCCCTACGAGCAGTACTTC,CASSLWGEGPYEQYF
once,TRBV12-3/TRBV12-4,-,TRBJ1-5,TGTGCCAGCAGGATAGGGGATCAGCCCCAGCATTTT,CASRIGDQPQHF
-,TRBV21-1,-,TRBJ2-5,-,CASSWGRGTQETQYF
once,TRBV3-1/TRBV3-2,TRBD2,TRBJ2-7,TGTGCCAGCAGCCAAGAAACGGGGGGGTCCTACGAGCAGTACTTC,CASSQETGGSYEQYF
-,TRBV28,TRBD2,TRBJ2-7,TGTGCCAGCAGTCCGAGCGGGGCTCCCTACGAGCAGTACTTC,CASSPSGAPYEQYF
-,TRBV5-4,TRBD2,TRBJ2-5,TGTGCCAGCAGCTTGGAGGGACTAGCGGCCCAAGAGACCCAGTACTTC,CASSLEGLAAQETQYF
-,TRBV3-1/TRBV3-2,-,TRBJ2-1,TGTGCCAGCAGCCAAGTGGATGAGCAGTTCTTC,CASSQVDEQFF